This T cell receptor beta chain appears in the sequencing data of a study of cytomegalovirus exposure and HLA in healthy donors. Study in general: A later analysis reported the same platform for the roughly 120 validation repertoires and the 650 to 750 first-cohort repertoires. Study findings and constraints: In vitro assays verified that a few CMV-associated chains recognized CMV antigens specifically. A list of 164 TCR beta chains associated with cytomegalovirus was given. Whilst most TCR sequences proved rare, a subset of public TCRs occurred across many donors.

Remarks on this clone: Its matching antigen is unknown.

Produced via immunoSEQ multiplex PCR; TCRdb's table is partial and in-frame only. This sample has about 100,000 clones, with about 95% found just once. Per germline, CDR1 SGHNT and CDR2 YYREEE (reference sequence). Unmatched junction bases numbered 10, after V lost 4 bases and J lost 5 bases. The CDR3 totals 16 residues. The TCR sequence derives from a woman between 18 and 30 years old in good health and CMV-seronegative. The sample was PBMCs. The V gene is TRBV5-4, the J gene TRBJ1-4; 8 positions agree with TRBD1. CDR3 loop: CASSLIGQGGNEKLFF. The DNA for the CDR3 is TGTGCCAGCAGCCTAATCGGACAGGGAGGGAATGAAAAACTGTTTTTT.